This T cell receptor beta chain was found in a study of PD-1 blockade in classical Hodgkin lymphoma. General study findings and limits: Relative to healthy donors, newly diagnosed patients reportedly had lower baseline TCR diversity, which was reported as lower still in relapsed/refractory patients.

Assay used: immunoSEQ multiplex PCR; TCRdb lists only in-frame clones, some missing. The sample consists of roughly 20,000 clones, around 85% of them appearing once. The CDR3 sequence is 15 residues long. V dropped 5 bases and J dropped 6; count of bases not matched to a gene: 6. Germline-derived CDR1 and CDR2 are SEHNR and FQNEAQ (reference sequence). Time point specified: cycle 4 day 1 (C4D1), after 5 to 7 weeks of nivolumab. All patients experienced relapse after autologous stem cell transplantation, and brentuximab vedotin exposure was variable. This clone has just one count. The antigen is not known.

The chain recombines TRBV7-9 with TRBJ2-3; TRBD2 agrees at 12 bases. The specimen was peripheral blood mononuclear cells (PBMCs), collected before the fourth cycle of nivolumab. This clonotype originated in a human donor with classical Hodgkin lymphoma. The CDR3 loop is CASSRTSGARDTQYF. In nucleotides, the CDR3 is TGTGCCAGCAGCCGGACTAGCGGGGCCAGGGATACGCAGTATTTT.